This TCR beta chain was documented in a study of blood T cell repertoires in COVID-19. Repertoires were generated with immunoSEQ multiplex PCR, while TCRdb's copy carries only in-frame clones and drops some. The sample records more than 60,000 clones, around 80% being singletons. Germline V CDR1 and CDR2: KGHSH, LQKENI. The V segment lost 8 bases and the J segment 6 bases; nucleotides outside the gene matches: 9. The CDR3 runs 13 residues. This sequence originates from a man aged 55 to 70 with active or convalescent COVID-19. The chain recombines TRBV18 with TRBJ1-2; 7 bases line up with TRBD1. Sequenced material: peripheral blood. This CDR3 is CASPFQGDHGYTF. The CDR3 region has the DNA TGTGCCAGCCCCTTCCAGGGGGATCATGGCTACACCTTC.